The T cell receptor beta chain under discussion was sequenced for a study of T cell repertoires in cytomegalovirus infection. Study conclusions and caveats: Predominance within the ex vivo response was attributable to HLA-C-restricted CMV-specific TCR beta clonotypes.

V dropped 7 bases and J dropped 5; count of bases not matched to a gene: 6. Germline loops: CDR1 SGHRS, CDR2 YFSETQ. This CDR3 spans 14 amino acids. TCRdb processed the reads anew with MiXCR; each CDR3 protein has one entry. The sample yields about 240,000 distinct CDR3 sequences, around 12% seen once. A remark on this clonotype: Its specificity is unknown.

This clonotype was obtained from a human donor in good health (CMV status not recorded). Some clones in this sample may be carry-over from other donors' samples. This chain joins TRBV5-1 and TRBJ2-3, with 11 bases matching TRBD1. Sample: PBMCs. The CDR3: CASGDRGIRDTQYF. CDR3 sequence (DNA): TGCGCCAGCGGGGACAGGGGGATTCGAGATACGCAGTATTTT. Full variable domain (rest looked up from reference TRBV5-1 and TRBJ2-3): KAGVTQTPRYLIKTRGQQVTLSCSPISGHRSVSWYQQTPGQGLQFLFEYFSETQRNKGNFPGRFSGRQFSNSRSEMNVSTLELGDSALYLCASGDRGIRDTQYFGPGTRLTVL.